The 8 T cell receptor beta chains presented below share a single source sample, sequenced in a study of cytomegalovirus exposure and HLA in healthy donors. Primers included in the PCR were 60 Vbeta and 13 Jbeta primers. Measured with immunoSEQ multiplex PCR; TCRdb has only the in-frame clones, and not every one. Altogether roughly 120,000 clones are present, 77% being singletons, with the ten largest covering about 6%. The specimen was PBMCs. Source of these receptors: a man between 18 and 35 years old in good health and CMV-seropositive.

In its sample, this clone was seen a few times. The chain employs TRBV19 and TRBJ1-4, with D uncertain. CDR1 is LNHDA, CDR2 SQIVND, per germline (reference sequence). The V end was cut by 6 bases, the J end by 8 bases, with 10 bases between. This CDR3 comprises 12 residues. CDR3 sequence (DNA): TGTGCCAGTAGCTTTATCGAGGAAAAACTGTTTTTT. As protein: CASSFIEEKLFF.

V gene TRBV28 combines with J gene TRBJ2-7, with D uncertain. Trimming removed 7 bases at V and 3 bases at J, with 7 bases between. Per germline, CDR1 MDHEN and CDR2 SYDVKM. This CDR3 comprises 11 residues. In DNA form, the CDR3 reads TGTGCCAGCAACGCAGGCTACGAGCAGTACTTC. It is translated as CASNAGYEQYF. Variable domain in full (rest from reference TRBV28 and TRBJ2-7): DVKVTQSSRYLVKRTGEKVFLECVQDMDHENMFWYRQDPGLGLRLIYFSYDVKMKEKGDIPEGYSVSREKKERFSLILESASTNQTSMYLCASNAGYEQYFGPGTRLTVT.

This sequence joins TRBV7-3 and TRBJ1-5; D gene uncertain. The ends were cut back, 4 bases at V and 0 bases at J, with 4 bases in the middle. The CDR3 is made up of 13 amino acids. The V gene's germline CDR1 is SGHTA and CDR2 FQGTGA. The CDR3 nucleotides are TGTGCCAGCAGCTATTATAGCAATCAGCCCCAGCATTTT. It translates to CASSYYSNQPQHF. Combining the CDR3 with reference TRBV7-3 and TRBJ1-5 gives the whole variable domain GAGVSQTPSNKVTEKGKYVELRCDPISGHTALYWYRQSLGQGPEFLIYFQGTGAADDSGLPNDRFFAVRPEGSVSTLKIQRTERGDSAVYLCASSYYSNQPQHFGDGTRLSIL.

V usage is TRBV27 and J usage is TRBJ2-5, with 7 bases that match TRBD1. Judging by the DNA end, TRBJ2-7 fits better; the J call may be wrong. The CDR3 length is 16 residues. Germline V gene data show CDR1 as MNHEY and CDR2 as SMNVEV (reference sequence). The CDR3 reads CASSFSRDSEEDEQYF. As DNA, the CDR3 is TGTGCCAGCAGTTTCTCCCGGGACAGTGAGGAAGACGAGCAGTACTTC.

The chain recombines TRBV28 with TRBJ1-3; a weak D match, TRBD1 (5 bases). The CDR3 runs to 17 residues. Germline-derived CDR1 and CDR2 are MDHEN and SYDVKM. The V and J ends lost 6 bases and 0 bases respectively, with 18 bases between them. CDR3 bases: TGTGCCAGCAGGCGACGCGGGGGGGGAAACTCTGGAAACACCATATATTTT. It codes for CASRRRGGGNSGNTIYF.

J is TRBJ2-5 and V is TRBV15; D possibly corresponds to TRBD2 (7 bases). The ends were cut back, 0 bases at V and 5 bases at J, with 13 bases in the middle. Germline V gene lookup returns CDR1 LNHNV and CDR2 YYDKDF (reference sequence). This CDR3 contains 15 residues. The CDR3 is CATSRDGGGRETQYF. Here the CDR3 DNA reads TGTGCCACCAGCAGAGATGGGGGGGGCCGGGAGACCCAGTACTTC.

This clone was recorded only once. This chain joins TRBV19 and TRBJ2-1; the match to TRBD2 covers 7 bases. The junction had 4 bases not matched to a gene; V was cut back by 2 bases and J by 3 bases. The germline gives CDR1 LNHDA, CDR2 SQIVND (reference sequence). This CDR3 is 15 amino acids long. The CDR3 protein is CASSISGRNYNEQFF. The CDR3 DNA reads as TGTGCCAGTAGTATATCCGGGAGGAACTACAATGAGCAGTTCTTC.

This chain joins TRBV11-2 and TRBJ1-1; D might be TRBD1 (5 bases). The germline gives CDR1 SGHAT, CDR2 FQNNGV. Trimming took off 6 bases at V and 1 base at J, with 12 bases between the two ends. The CDR3 loop spans 14 amino acids. This CDR3 is CASRKGLRNTEAFF. In nucleotides, the CDR3 is TGTGCCAGCAGGAAGGGACTTAGGAACACTGAAGCTTTCTTT.